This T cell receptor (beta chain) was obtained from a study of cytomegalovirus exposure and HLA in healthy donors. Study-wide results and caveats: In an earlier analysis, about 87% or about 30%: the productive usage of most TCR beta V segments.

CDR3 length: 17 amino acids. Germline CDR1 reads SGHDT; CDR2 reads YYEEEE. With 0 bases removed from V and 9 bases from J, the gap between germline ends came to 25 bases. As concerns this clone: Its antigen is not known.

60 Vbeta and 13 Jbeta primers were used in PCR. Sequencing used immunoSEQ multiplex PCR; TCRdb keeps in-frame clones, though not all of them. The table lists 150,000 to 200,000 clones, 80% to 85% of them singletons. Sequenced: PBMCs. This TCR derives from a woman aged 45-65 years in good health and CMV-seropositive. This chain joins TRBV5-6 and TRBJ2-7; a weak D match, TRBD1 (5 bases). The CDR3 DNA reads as TGTGCCAGCAGCTTGGGGGGCCTAGTCCCGCTGCATGTTGGGCAGTACTTC. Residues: CASSLGGLVPLHVGQYF.